This T cell receptor beta chain was profiled in a study of regulatory T cells in long-lasting Graves disease. This clonotype was found once. Antigen unknown. Given a much more abundant clone one base away, this may be a read error. Findings and limits, study-wide: Persistent Graves' patients showed less TCR diversity than newly diagnosed ones.

Time point: newly diagnosed GD, antithyroid drugs for less than 3 months. Researchers made the TCR library from RNA that was extracted from PBMCs. Arm-PCR of CDR3 regions and iRepertoire HTBI primers were the basis on which TCR beta libraries were built. TCRdb reprocessed the multiplex PCR reads with MiXCR, giving one entry per CDR3 protein. The data hold 410,000 or so distinct CDR3 sequences, with 14% to 15% observed a single time. Trimming removed 7 bases from V and 2 bases from J, with 25 bases in between. This CDR3 contains 17 residues. The germline V gene has CDR1 SQVTM and CDR2 ANQGSEA. The sample was also linked to a second study, of T cells in Graves' hyperthyroidism and ophthalmopathy. Turning to that study: Diagnosing involved the use of clinical symptoms, serum thyroxine and TRAb, thyroid ultrasound and orbital computed tomography.

V is TRBV29-1 and J is TRBJ2-3, with D tentatively TRBD1 (6 bases). The clonotype comes from a woman in her 30s with Graves disease. This sample comprised peripheral blood mononuclear cells (PBMCs), obtained at new diagnosis, from a patient treated with antithyroid drugs. The CDR3 loop is CSAVRGKDSPLTDTQYF. The CDR3 DNA is TGCAGCGCTGTAAGGGGGAAGGATTCCCCACTCACAGATACGCAGTATTTT.